The clone carrying this T cell receptor beta chain appeared many times. CDR3 length: 14 residues. Trimming removed 6 bases from V and 6 bases from J, with 15 bases in between. From germline, CDR1 is MNHNS and CDR2 SASEGT. These data belong to a study of HIV-infected children after antiretroviral therapy interruption. Study overall: For the interruption arm, samples span week 0 through about 3 years after study end.

Unique molecular identifiers were included in an RNA-based 3' RACE TCR library. TCRdb recomputed calls from the 3' RACE reads with MiXCR, one row per CDR3 protein. This table has nearly 15,000 distinct CDR3 sequences, about 3.6% appearing once. Treatment defined: PENTA 11 planned treatment interruption arm or continuous ART arm. The gene calls are TRBV6-1 and TRBJ2-1, with D possibly TRBD1 on 6 matching bases. This clonotype was obtained from a pool of human donors with HIV. The source material was CD45RO+ CD8+ T cells from PBMCs, pooled from several time points, sampled from a donor given antiretroviral therapy, either interrupted or continuous. Indicated subset: memory CD8+ CD45RO+ CD45RA- T cells. CDR3 nucleotides: TGTGCCAGCAGCGGGACACTCGAAGGCAATGAGCAGTTCTTC. This sequence encodes CASSGTLEGNEQFF.